This T cell receptor (beta chain) came from a study of blood T cells in healthy people across ages. A second 7 to 11 cycle PCR used barcoded and J-beta primers. One entry per CDR3 protein results from TCRdb running MiXCR on the 5' RACE reads. The data contain around 1,900,000 distinct CDR3 sequences, roughly two fifths of them singletons. Germline V CDR1 and CDR2: KGHDR, SFDVKD. Trimming took 5 bases from V and 5 from J, leaving 11 bases between them. The CDR3 has 14 residues. The rearrangement joins TRBV24-1 to TRBJ1-4; TRBD1 is a possible D gene (6 bases). This clonotype originated in a human donor in good health. Sequencing was carried out using blood. DNA for the CDR3: TGTGCCACCAGTGTGGGGGGGCCAAATGAAAAACTGTTTTTT. Residues: CATSVGGPNEKLFF.